This T cell receptor beta chain was captured by sequencing in a study of shared clonotypes between healthy human individuals. Turning to the study itself: Participating donors consisted of a couple of women and a few men aged 18 to 49. Overall study findings and caveats: For sorted subsets, rarefaction showed incomplete sequencing despite large depth. Among four donors, around 5% of naive CD4 clonotypes were found in common.

As regards this clone: Its antigen remains unknown.

Trimming took off 0 bases at V and 10 bases at J, with 22 bases between the two ends. The V gene's germline CDR1 is KGHSH and CDR2 LQKENI. The CDR3 covers 18 residues. Source study methods: Sequence data from immunoSEQ were junction-only and lacked quality scores; consequently, filtering differed. Profiled with immunoSEQ multiplex PCR; TCRdb holds only in-frame clones, not every one. For V, J and clone size, that table is used; D and trimming come from the DNA. The repertoire holds roughly 2.6 million clones, just over 90% seen once, with 0.14% in the top ten. The V and J genes are TRBV18 and TRBJ1-6; TRBD1 might be the D (6 bases). Sequencing input: naive CD4+ T cells sorted from blood. Subset indicated: CD45RA+ positively selected. This clonotype was obtained from a man aged 18-30 years in good health. The DNA of the CDR3 is TGTGCCAGCTCACCACCCCCGGCGACAGGTCCTATCGGGTCACCCCTCCACTTT. It encodes CASSPPPATGPIGSPLHF.